Below are 29 T cell receptor beta chains sequenced from a single sample in a study of cytomegalovirus exposure and HLA in healthy donors. The PCR ran on 60 Vbeta and 13 Jbeta primers. TCRdb keeps only in-frame clones here, not all; method: immunoSEQ multiplex PCR. This sample carries 100,000 to 150,000 clones, about 79% of them seen once, and the ten largest clones take less than 3.5%. Sequencing used PBMCs. Receptors originate from a man aged 45-65 years in good health and CMV-seronegative.

This rearrangement joins TRBV4-1 to TRBJ2-5, with D possibly matching TRBD2 (5 bases). This CDR3 spans 13 amino acids. Germline CDR1 MGHRA, CDR2 YSYEKL. The V end lost 0 bases, the J end lost 5 bases, and 7 bases lay between the germline ends. CDR3 nucleotides: TGCGCCAGCAGCCAAGAGAGGGAGGAGACCCAGTACTTC. This codes for CASSQEREETQYF.

This chain links TRBV14 with TRBJ1-2; a weak D match, TRBD1 (5 bases). In germline, CDR1 is SGHDN, CDR2 FVKESK. The CDR3 totals 14 residues. With 4 bases removed from V and 4 bases from J, the gap between germline ends came to 13 bases. CDR3 amino acids: CASSPRGGSYGYTF. The CDR3 nucleotides read TGTGCCAGCAGCCCTCGGGGGGGAAGCTATGGCTACACCTTC.

The rearrangement links TRBV6-1 to TRBJ2-5; the D gene is possibly TRBD2 (6 bases). Trimming cost V 7 bases and J 4 bases, with 19 bases left between them. Germline CDR1 and CDR2: MNHNS and SASEGT. This CDR3 is built from 15 residues. Here the CDR3 reads CASMVAAGSGETQYF. In DNA form, the CDR3 reads TGTGCCAGCATGGTGGCCGCGGGTAGCGGAGAGACCCAGTACTTC.

This clone was counted a few times. The CDR3: CASTLQGAGEKLFF. Here the CDR3 DNA reads TGTGCCAGCACCCTTCAAGGGGCTGGGGAAAAACTGTTTTTT. V is TRBV2 and J is TRBJ1-4; perhaps TRBD1 as D (5 bases). The CDR3 has 14 residues. Germline V gene lookup returns CDR1 SNHLY and CDR2 FYNNEI. V was cut by 7 bases and J by 8 bases, with 17 bases left in between.

The chain recombines TRBV2 with TRBJ1-4; TRBD1 aligns across 8 bases. With V trimmed by 4 bases and J by 2 bases, 9 bases remained unmatched. CDR1 and CDR2 from the germline V gene are SNHLY and FYNNEI. This CDR3 has 17 residues. The CDR3 bases are TGTGCCAGCAGTGGACCCAGGGGGCAGAGCACTAATGAAAAACTGTTTTTT. It is translated as CASSGPRGQSTNEKLFF.

This clone was recorded once. This rearrangement joins TRBV4-1 to TRBJ2-3, with 7 bases aligning to TRBD2. The CDR3 contains 15 residues. V lost 3 bases and J lost 2; bases outside the gene matches: 5. CDR1 is MGHRA and CDR2 is YSYEKL in the germline V gene. CDR3 residues: CASSQKRGLTDTQYF. DNA of the CDR3: TGCGCCAGCAGCCAGAAGCGGGGCCTCACAGATACGCAGTATTTT.

The chain uses TRBV9 and TRBJ1-2; 11 bases fit TRBD1. Trimming took 3 bases from V and 8 from J; bases not matched to a gene: 9. Per the germline V gene, CDR1 is SGDLS and CDR2 is YYNGEE. CDR3 length: 15 residues. CDR3 protein: CASSDRDRGEWGYTF. As DNA, the CDR3 is TGTGCCAGCAGCGACCGGGACAGGGGGGAATGGGGCTACACCTTC.

This clone was counted only a few times. The V and J genes are TRBV5-5 and TRBJ2-1; 11 nucleotides match TRBD2. The V gene's germline CDR1 is SGHKS and CDR2 YYEKEE (reference sequence). J gave up 14 bases and V 0 bases, and 4 bases lay outside the gene matches. The CDR3 extends over 13 amino acids. The CDR3 DNA reads TGTGCCAGCAGCTTGGGACTAGCGGGGAATGAGTTCTTC. Amino acid sequence: CASSLGLAGNEFF.

This clone was seen a single time. The chain links TRBV30 to TRBJ1-1; D perhaps matches TRBD1 (6 bases). From germline, CDR1 is GTSNPN and CDR2 SVGIG (reference sequence). The V end was cut by 2 bases, the J end by 0 bases, with 13 bases between. The CDR3 is 15 residues long. The CDR3 region is CAWSTPGQLNTEAFF. For the CDR3, the DNA is TGTGCCTGGAGTACGCCCGGACAGCTGAACACTGAAGCTTTCTTT.

This clone has more than one count but fewer than ten. The rearrangement links TRBV5-8 to TRBJ2-2, with unresolved D. Germline lookup yields CDR1 SGHTS and CDR2 YDEGEE. The CDR3 has 14 amino acids. Trimming stripped 0 bases from V and 4 bases from J, with 7 bases between. The CDR3 is CASSLDAVTGELFF. For the CDR3, the DNA is TGTGCCAGCAGCTTGGATGCGGTCACCGGGGAGCTGTTTTTT.

The gene calls are TRBV9 and TRBJ1-2; 9 bases agree with TRBD1. Trimming took 3 bases from V and 8 from J; bases not matched to a gene: 5. The CDR3 contains 13 residues. Germline V gene lookup returns CDR1 SGDLS and CDR2 YYNGEE. In DNA form, the CDR3 reads TGTGCCAGCAGCGCCGGACAGGGGTTAGGCTACACCTTC. It translates to CASSAGQGLGYTF.

The chain links TRBV6-6 to TRBJ1-2; 8 bases are a match to TRBD1. The CDR3 loop spans 13 amino acids. Germline loops: CDR1 MNHNY, CDR2 SVGAGI (reference sequence). V lost 7 bases to trimming and J lost 10 bases; unmatched junction nucleotides: 11. The CDR3 here is CASTVRATGAYTF. In DNA, the CDR3 is TGTGCCAGCACGGTGAGGGCGACAGGGGCCTACACCTTC.

The chain joins TRBV7-2 to TRBJ1-6; 7 positions agree with TRBD1. The CDR3 totals 15 residues. Trimming took 6 bases from V and 9 from J; bases not matched to a gene: 11. CDR1 and CDR2 (germline): SGHTA, FQGNSA. The chain's CDR3 is CASSSDPHRGSPLHF. CDR3 bases: TGTGCCAGCAGTTCGGACCCTCACAGGGGTTCACCCCTCCACTTT. The full variable domain, with the rest looked up from reference TRBV7-2 and TRBJ1-6, is GAGVSQSPSNKVTEKGKDVELRCDPISGHTALYWYRQSLGQGLEFLIYFQGNSAPDKSGLPSDRFSAERTGGSVSTLTIQRTQQEDSAVYLCASSSDPHRGSPLHFGNGTRLTVT.

The rearrangement joins TRBV11-2 to TRBJ1-2, with D perhaps matching TRBD1 (5 bases). Germline CDR1 and CDR2: SGHAT and FQNNGV. The CDR3 contains 17 residues. The V end was cut by 1 base, the J end by 8 bases, with 23 bases between. The CDR3 coding sequence is TGTGCCAGCAGCTTAGCGACAGCAGCAGACCCGAGTCTAGGCTACACCTTC. It translates to CASSLATAADPSLGYTF. Full variable domain (missing parts from reference TRBV11-2 and TRBJ1-2): EAGVAQSPRYKIIEKRQSVAFWCNPISGHATLYWYQQILGQGPKLLIQFQNNGVVDDSQLPKDRFSAERLKGVDSTLKIQPAKLEDSAVYLCASSLATAADPSLGYTFGSGTRLTVV.

This clone appeared once. CDR3 bases: TGTGCCTGGACTTCCTGGAGAGGGGGTAGTTCACCCCTCCACTTT. Protein: CAWTSWRGGSSPLHF. The rearrangement links TRBV30 to TRBJ1-6; D may be TRBD1 (6 bases). Germline V gene data show CDR1 as GTSNPN and CDR2 as SVGIG (reference sequence). CDR3 length: 15 amino acids. V was cut by 4 bases and J by 9 bases, with 19 bases left in between.

The CDR3 region is CASSLEGTINTDTQYF. CDR3 sequence (DNA): TGTGCCAGCAGCTTGGAGGGGACTATAAACACAGATACGCAGTATTTT. This chain connects TRBV5-6 to TRBJ2-3; 7 bases are a match to TRBD2. CDR1 SGHDT and CDR2 YYEEEE come from the germline V gene. V trimming: 0 bases; J trimming: 2 bases; junction bases outside the gene matches: 6. This CDR3 is built from 16 residues.

The V and J genes are TRBV5-1 and TRBJ2-6; 11 positions match TRBD1. The CDR3 is 16 residues long. Trimming removed 4 bases from V and 2 bases from J; junction bases left unmatched: 2. Germline V lookup: CDR1 SGHRS, CDR2 YFSETQ. CDR3 sequence: CASSRTGGAGANVLTF. DNA for the CDR3: TGCGCCAGCAGCCGGACAGGGGGCGCTGGGGCCAACGTCCTGACTTTC.

The CDR3 protein is CASSLDTPSEQYF. The CDR3 DNA reads TGCGCCAGCAGCTTGGACACTCCTAGCGAGCAGTACTTC. The gene calls are TRBV5-1 and TRBJ2-7; D gene unclear. V was cut by 0 bases and J by 6 bases, with 10 bases left in between. Germline V gene lookup returns CDR1 SGHRS and CDR2 YFSETQ. The CDR3 extends over 13 amino acids.

This chain joins TRBV7-9 and TRBJ2-7; D not certain. The CDR3 has 12 amino acids. V lost 5 bases and J lost 1, with 6 bases in between. Germline V gene data show CDR1 as SEHNR and CDR2 as FQNEAQ (reference sequence). The CDR3 DNA reads as TGTGCCAGCAGCCTATCTTCCTACGAGCAGTACTTC. Protein: CASSLSSYEQYF.

The chain carries TRBV29-1 and TRBJ2-5; D possibly corresponds to TRBD1 (6 bases). The CDR3 sequence is 12 residues long. Trimming shortened V by 7 bases and J by 4 bases, and 13 bases separated the two germline ends. CDR1 is SQVTM, CDR2 ANQGSEA, per germline. CDR3 sequence: CSGTAQLETQYF. In nucleotides, the CDR3 is TGCAGCGGGACAGCCCAATTAGAGACCCAGTACTTC.

The genes are TRBV5-1 and TRBJ1-1; D not certain. Per germline, CDR1 SGHRS and CDR2 YFSETQ. CDR3 length: 14 residues. The ends were cut back, 0 bases at V and 1 base at J, with 7 bases in the middle. CDR3 in DNA: TGCGCCAGCAGCTTGGCTACAGCGAACACTGAAGCTTTCTTT. It encodes CASSLATANTEAFF.

The chain is built from TRBV29-1 and TRBJ2-7; D is possibly TRBD2 (6 bases). The length of the CDR3 is 16 residues. The V gene's germline CDR1 is SQVTM and CDR2 ANQGSEA. Trimming removed 6 bases from V and 3 bases from J, with 24 bases in between. DNA for the CDR3: TGCAGCGTGGAAAGGGAGGTCGGCCTAGGGATCTACGAGCAGTACTTC. Translation: CSVEREVGLGIYEQYF.

The chain combines TRBV25-1 with TRBJ1-1; D may be TRBD1 (6 bases). This CDR3 is built from 14 residues. The V end lost 5 bases, the J end lost 6 bases, and 16 bases lay between the germline ends. CDR1 and CDR2 (germline): MGHDK, SYGVNS. The CDR3 protein is CASSPSGAEAEAFF. CDR3 sequence (DNA): TGTGCCAGCAGTCCCTCAGGGGCGGAGGCTGAAGCTTTCTTT.

The rearrangement links TRBV30 to TRBJ2-1; TRBD1 matches at 10 bases. V lost 2 bases to trimming and J lost 15 bases; unmatched junction nucleotides: 13. This CDR3 has 14 residues. Germline CDR1 reads GTSNPN; CDR2 reads SVGIG (reference sequence). CDR3 bases: TGTGCCTGGAGTTCGGGACAGGGGACTTCACCGTTGTTCTTC. It yields the protein CAWSSGQGTSPLFF. The full variable domain, rest sourced from reference TRBV30 and TRBJ2-1, is SQTIHQWPATLVQPVGSPLSLECTVEGTSNPNLYWYRQAAGRGLQLLFYSVGIGQISSEVPQNLSASRPQDRQFILSSKKLLLSDSGFYLCAWSSGQGTSPLFFGPGTRLTVL.

The J gene is TRBJ1-1, the V gene TRBV10-3; D ambiguous. V lost 3 bases to trimming and J lost 8 bases, with 13 bases between them. This CDR3 is 13 amino acids long. CDR1 is ENHRY, CDR2 SYGVKD, per germline. CDR3 residues: CAISEGRDSEAFF. DNA of the CDR3: TGTGCCATCAGTGAAGGTAGAGACTCGGAAGCTTTCTTT.

The chain recombines TRBV6-8 with TRBJ2-5; 7 positions match TRBD2. After removal of 4 bases from V and 5 bases from J, the junction contained 19 bases not matched to a gene. Germline lookup yields CDR1 MNHGY and CDR2 SAAAGT. The CDR3 covers 18 residues. In nucleotides, the CDR3 is TGTGCCAGCAGTTCAACCCCGAAAAGGAGGGCGGGGGTGGAGACCCAGTACTTC. Its translation is CASSSTPKRRAGVETQYF.

This chain links TRBV4-1 with TRBJ2-7; TRBD1 agrees at 8 bases. V trimming: 4 bases; J trimming: 5 bases; junction bases outside the gene matches: 10. CDR1 and CDR2 (germline): MGHRA, YSYEKL. The CDR3 has 15 amino acids. The CDR3 sequence: CASSRPRTGIDEQYF. For the CDR3, the DNA is TGCGCCAGCAGCCGGCCCAGGACAGGGATTGACGAGCAGTACTTC.

This clone appeared a few times. The chain has TRBV6-1 and TRBJ1-1; a possible D gene is TRBD1 (5 bases). The length of the CDR3 is 15 residues. Trimming took 5 bases from V and 1 from J, leaving 14 bases between them. CDR1 and CDR2 (germline): MNHNS, SASEGT. The CDR3 DNA reads as TGTGCCAGCAGTCTCAGCCGGGGGACGAACACTGAAGCTTTCTTT. Translating gives CASSLSRGTNTEAFF.

The CDR3 nucleotides are TGTGCCATCACCCAAGACAGGGGTGTTAATTCACCCCTCCACTTT. Translating gives CAITQDRGVNSPLHF. The rearrangement links TRBV10-3 to TRBJ1-6, with 8 bases identical to TRBD1. V shed 7 bases and J 6 bases; nucleotides not matched to a gene: 8. The CDR3 is 15 residues long. CDR1 is ENHRY, CDR2 SYGVKD, per germline.